The clone carrying this T cell receptor (beta chain) was observed a handful of times. Its antigen remains unknown. TCRdb reprocessed the 5' RACE reads via MiXCR and lists one record per CDR3 protein. This table holds 210,000 or so distinct CDR3 sequences, roughly 24% found once. These data come from a study of CD8 T cells in ankylosing spondylitis. General study findings and limits: Those disease-linked clones were CD8+; they were also relatively rare in peripheral blood.

The CDR3 sequence is 14 residues long. V was clipped by 2 bases and J by 1 base; unmatched bases: 2. The V gene's germline CDR1 is DFQATT and CDR2 SNEGSKA (reference sequence). The chain joins TRBV20-1 to TRBJ1-5; 7 bases match TRBD1. The material sequenced was blood, either unsorted or a sorted T cell fraction (not recorded which). The receptor was isolated from a male donor with ankylosing spondylitis or in good health (not recorded which). For the CDR3, the DNA is TGCAGTGCTAGAACAGGGGTGAGCAATCAGCCCCAGCATTTT. Protein sequence: CSARTGVSNQPQHF.